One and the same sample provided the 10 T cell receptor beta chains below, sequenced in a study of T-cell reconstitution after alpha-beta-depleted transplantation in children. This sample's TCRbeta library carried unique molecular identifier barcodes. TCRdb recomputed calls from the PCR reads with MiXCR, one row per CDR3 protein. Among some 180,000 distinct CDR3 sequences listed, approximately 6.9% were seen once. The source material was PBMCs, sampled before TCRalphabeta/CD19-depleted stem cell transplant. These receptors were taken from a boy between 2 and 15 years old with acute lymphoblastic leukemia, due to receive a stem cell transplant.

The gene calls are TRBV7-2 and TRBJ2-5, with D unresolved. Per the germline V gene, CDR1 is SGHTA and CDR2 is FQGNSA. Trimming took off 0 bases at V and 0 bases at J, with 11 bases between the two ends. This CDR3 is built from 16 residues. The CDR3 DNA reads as TGTGCCAGCAGCTTAGCCCCTGCAGGTAACCAAGAGACCCAGTACTTC. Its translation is CASSLAPAGNQETQYF.

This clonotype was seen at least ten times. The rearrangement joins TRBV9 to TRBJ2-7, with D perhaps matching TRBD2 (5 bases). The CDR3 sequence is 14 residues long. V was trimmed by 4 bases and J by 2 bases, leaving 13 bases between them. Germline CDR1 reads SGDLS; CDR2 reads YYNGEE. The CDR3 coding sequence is TGTGCCAGCAGCCTGGACTTAATCCCCTACGAGCAGTACTTC. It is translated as CASSLDLIPYEQYF.

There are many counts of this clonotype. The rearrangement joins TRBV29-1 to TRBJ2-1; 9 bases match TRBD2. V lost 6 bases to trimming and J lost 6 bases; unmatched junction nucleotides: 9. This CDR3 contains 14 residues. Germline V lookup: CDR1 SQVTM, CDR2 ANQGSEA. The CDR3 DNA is TGCAGCGTATCGGGACTAGCATGGAGCAATGAGCAGTTCTTC. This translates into CSVSGLAWSNEQFF.

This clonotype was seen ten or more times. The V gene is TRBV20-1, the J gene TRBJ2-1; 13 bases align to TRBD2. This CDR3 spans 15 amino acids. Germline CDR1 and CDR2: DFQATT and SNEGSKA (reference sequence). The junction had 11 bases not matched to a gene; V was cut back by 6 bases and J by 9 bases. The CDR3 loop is CSALGLAGPTGEQFF. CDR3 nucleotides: TGCAGTGCCCTGGGACTAGCGGGGCCGACGGGTGAGCAGTTCTTC.

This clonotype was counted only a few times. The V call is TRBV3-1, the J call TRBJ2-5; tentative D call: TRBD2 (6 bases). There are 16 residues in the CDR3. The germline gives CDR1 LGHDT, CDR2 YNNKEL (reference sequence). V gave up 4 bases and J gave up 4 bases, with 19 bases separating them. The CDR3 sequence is CASSRPGTQRGETQYF. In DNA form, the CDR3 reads TGTGCCAGCAGCCGCCCCGGGACTCAAAGGGGAGAGACCCAGTACTTC.

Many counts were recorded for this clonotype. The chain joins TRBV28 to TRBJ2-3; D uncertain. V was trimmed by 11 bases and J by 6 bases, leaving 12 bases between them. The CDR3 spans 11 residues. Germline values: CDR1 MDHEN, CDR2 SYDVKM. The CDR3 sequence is CAGGRSDTQYF. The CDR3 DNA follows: TGTGCCGGTGGCCGGTCTGATACGCAGTATTTT.

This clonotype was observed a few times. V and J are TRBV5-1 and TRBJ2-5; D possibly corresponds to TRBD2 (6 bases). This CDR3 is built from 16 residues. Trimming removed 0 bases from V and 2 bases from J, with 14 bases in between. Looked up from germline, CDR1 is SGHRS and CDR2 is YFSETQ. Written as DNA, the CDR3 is TGCGCCAGCAGCTTGGGTGGGTCGGAGGGGCAAGAGACCCAGTACTTC. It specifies CASSLGGSEGQETQYF.

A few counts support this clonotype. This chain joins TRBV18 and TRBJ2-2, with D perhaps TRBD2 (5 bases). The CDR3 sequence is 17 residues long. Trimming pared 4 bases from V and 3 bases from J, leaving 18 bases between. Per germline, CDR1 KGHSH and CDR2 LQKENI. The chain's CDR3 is CASSRTRVEGHTGELFF. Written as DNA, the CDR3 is TGTGCCAGCTCACGCACCCGTGTAGAGGGTCACACCGGGGAGCTGTTTTTT.

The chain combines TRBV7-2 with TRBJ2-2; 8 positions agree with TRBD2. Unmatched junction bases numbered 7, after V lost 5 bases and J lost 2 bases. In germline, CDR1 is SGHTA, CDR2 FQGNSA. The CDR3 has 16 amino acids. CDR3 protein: CASSETSDRNTGELFF. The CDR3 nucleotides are TGTGCCAGCAGCGAGACTAGCGACAGAAACACCGGGGAGCTGTTTTTT.

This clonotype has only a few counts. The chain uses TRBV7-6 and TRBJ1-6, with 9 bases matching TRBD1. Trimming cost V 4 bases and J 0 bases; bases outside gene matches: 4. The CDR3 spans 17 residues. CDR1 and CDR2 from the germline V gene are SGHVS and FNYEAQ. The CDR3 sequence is CASSSRDRASYNSPLHF. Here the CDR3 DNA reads TGTGCCAGCAGCTCACGGGACAGGGCCTCCTATAATTCACCCCTCCACTTT.